The present entry profiles one T cell receptor beta chain with its context. What it binds is not known. The entry originates in a study of monozygotic twins with inflammatory bowel disease. Germline V lookup: CDR1 SEHNR, CDR2 FQNEAQ (reference sequence). The CDR3 has 15 residues. Findings and caveats of the study: Sharing of clonotypes with others was lower in IBD patients than in healthy twins, and this was especially so with disease activity. No distinction between different T cell subtypes was possible. Discordant twins had repertoire similarity that did not differ from that of concordant twins, possibly from limited power. The inverse Simpson measure of TCRbeta diversity was lower in IBD patients than in healthy co-twins.

TCRdb re-called the 5' RACE reads, yielding one record per CDR3 amino acid sequence without DNA. Reported are 200,000 to 250,000 distinct CDR3 sequences; the ten largest clones contain around 7.6%. V usage is TRBV7-9 and J usage is TRBJ1-4; lacking DNA, the TRBD1 call made by TCRdb goes unchecked. This sequence was found in a human donor with ulcerative colitis or Crohn's disease, or a healthy co-twin of an affected twin (not recorded which). The sample consisted of blood. CDR3 sequence: CASSSVGSANEKLFF.